The T cell receptor (beta chain) under discussion was sequenced for a study of blood T cell repertoires in COVID-19. The CDR3 sequence is 16 residues long. The V gene end was trimmed by 4 bases and the J gene end by 8 bases; junction bases not matched to a gene: 7. Germline V gives CDR1 SGHAT, CDR2 FQNNGV. This clone came up once. Measured with immunoSEQ multiplex PCR; TCRdb has only the in-frame clones, and not every one. In the table there are 170,000 or so clones, around 89% of which are singletons. The chain uses TRBV11-2 and TRBJ2-6, with 11 bases aligning to TRBD1. The source of this sequence is a woman aged 50 to 60 who had recovered from COVID-19. The sequencing input was PBMCs or T cells enriched from blood (not recorded which). CDR3 sequence reads: CASSSLGQGEPNVLTF. The CDR3 nucleotides are TGTGCCAGCAGCTCACTGGGACAGGGGGAGCCCAACGTCCTGACTTTC.